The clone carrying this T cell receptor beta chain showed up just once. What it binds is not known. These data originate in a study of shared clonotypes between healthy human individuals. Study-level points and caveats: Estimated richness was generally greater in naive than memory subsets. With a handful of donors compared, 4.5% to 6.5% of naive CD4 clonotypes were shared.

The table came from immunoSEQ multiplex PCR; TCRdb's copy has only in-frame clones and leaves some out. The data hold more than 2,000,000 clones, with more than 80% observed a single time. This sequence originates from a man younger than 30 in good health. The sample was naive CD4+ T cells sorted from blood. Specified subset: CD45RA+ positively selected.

For the CDR3, the DNA is TGTGCCAGCCAGCGGGGCACAGATACGCAGTATTTT. Its translation: CASQRGTDTQYF. J is TRBJ2-3 and V is TRBV11-3, with D perhaps matching TRBD2 (6 bases). Germline CDR1 SGHNT, CDR2 YENEEA. This CDR3 contains 12 residues. Trimming removed 8 bases at V and 1 base at J, with 7 bases between.